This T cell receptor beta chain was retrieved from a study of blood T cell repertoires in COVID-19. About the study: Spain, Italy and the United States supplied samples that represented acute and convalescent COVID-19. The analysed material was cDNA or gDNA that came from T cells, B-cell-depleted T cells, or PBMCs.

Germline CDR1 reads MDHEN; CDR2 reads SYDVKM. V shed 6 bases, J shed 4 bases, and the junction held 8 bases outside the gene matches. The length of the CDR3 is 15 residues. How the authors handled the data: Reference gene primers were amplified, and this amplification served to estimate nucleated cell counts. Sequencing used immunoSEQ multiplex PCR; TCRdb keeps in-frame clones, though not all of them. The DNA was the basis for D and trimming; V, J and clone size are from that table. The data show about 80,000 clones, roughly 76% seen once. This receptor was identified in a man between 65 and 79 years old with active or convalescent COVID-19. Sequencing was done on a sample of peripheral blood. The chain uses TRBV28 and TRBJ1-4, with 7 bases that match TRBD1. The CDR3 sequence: CASRTTGANNEKLFF. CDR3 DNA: TGTGCCAGCAGGACTACAGGGGCGAATAATGAAAAACTGTTTTTT.